This T cell receptor beta chain was recovered during a study of metastatic and nonmetastatic thyroid tumors. Every patient underwent thyroid surgery untreated. TCRdb reassembled clones from the PCR reads with MiXCR. Among over 50,000 clones listed, 25% to 30% were seen once. Germline V gene lookup returns CDR1 MNHNS and CDR2 SASEGT. V was clipped by 4 bases and J by 1 base, with 10 bases between them. The CDR3 consists of 14 residues. This clone was found a few times. This receptor was obtained from a female donor with papillary thyroid cancer or a benign thyroid nodule (not recorded which). Some clones in this sample may be carry-over from other donors' samples. The sequencing input was blood. This chain links TRBV6-1 with TRBJ1-2; D is undetermined. The CDR3 here is CASSVQRGNYGYTF. CDR3 coding DNA: TGTGCCAGCAGTGTCCAGCGGGGTAACTATGGCTACACCTTC.